This T cell receptor (beta chain) emerged from a study of T cells in Graves' hyperthyroidism and ophthalmopathy. Study summary: Peripheral blood was collected at initial diagnosis, before any treatment.

Concerning this clonotype: Its antigen remains unidentified.

Study-wide results and limits: For ophthalmopathy, model prediction preceded onset by a median roughly 6.2 months. Through a model of 13 V-J features, ophthalmopathy was separated from stable hyperthyroidism.

The PBMCs studied were ones that came from about 10 ml fresh peripheral blood. The CDR3 regions of TCR beta were amplified from RNA transcripts. The study used the HTBI primer set for a first-round RT-PCR of the TCR CDR3. Using its own MiXCR run on the multiplex PCR reads, TCRdb lists one record per CDR3 protein. The table shows roughly 61,000 distinct CDR3 sequences, with roughly 50% occurring only once. The V and J ends lost 3 bases and 11 bases, in that order; junction bases with no gene match: 22. From germline, CDR1 is DFQATT and CDR2 SNEGSKA (reference sequence). This CDR3 comprises 17 residues.

The specimen sequenced was blood. The TCR comes from a woman in her fifties or sixties with Graves' ophthalmopathy. V usage is TRBV20-1 and J usage is TRBJ2-3; 8 bases match TRBD1. The CDR3: CSARGGQGSNSYNEQYF. The CDR3 nucleotides are TGCAGTGCTAGGGGAGGACAGGGATCAAACTCCTACAATGAGCAGTATTTT.